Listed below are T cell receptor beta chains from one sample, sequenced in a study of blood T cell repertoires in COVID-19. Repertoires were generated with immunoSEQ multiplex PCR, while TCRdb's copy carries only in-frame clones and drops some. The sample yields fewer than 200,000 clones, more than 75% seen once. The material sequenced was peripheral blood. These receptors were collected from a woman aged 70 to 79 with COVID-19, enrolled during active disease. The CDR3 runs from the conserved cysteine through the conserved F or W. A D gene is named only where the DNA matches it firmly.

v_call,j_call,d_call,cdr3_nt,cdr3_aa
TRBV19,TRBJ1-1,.,TGTGCCAGTAGCTACAGCGGATCCACTGAAGCTTTCTTT,CASSYSGSTEAFF
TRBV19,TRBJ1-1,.,TGTGCCAGTACCCTGAACCCGGGTCTGAACACTGAAGCTTTCTTT,CASTLNPGLNTEAFF
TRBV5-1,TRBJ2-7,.,TGCGCCAGCAGCCCCGGACACTACGAGCAGTACTTC,CASSPGHYEQYF
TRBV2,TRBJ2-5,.,TGTGCCAGCAGTGAGGCGCGCGGGCGGGATACGCTCGAGACCCAGTACTTC,CASSEARGRDTLETQYF
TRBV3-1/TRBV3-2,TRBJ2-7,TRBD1,TGTGCCAGCAGCCAGGGACAGGGGGCGCGGGAGCAGTACTTC,CASSQGQGAREQYF
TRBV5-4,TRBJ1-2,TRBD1,TGTGCCAGCAGCTTGGCGGACAGGAGCAACTATGGCTACACCTTC,CASSLADRSNYGYTF
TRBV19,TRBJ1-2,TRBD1,TGTGCCAGTAGTTCGACAGGGTCAAACTATGGCTACACCTTC,CASSSTGSNYGYTF
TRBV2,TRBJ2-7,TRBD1,TGTGCCAGCAGTTCGGGACAGTTCCACGAGCAGTACTTC,CASSSGQFHEQYF
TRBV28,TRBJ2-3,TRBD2,TGTGCCAGCAGTTCGGGACTAGCGGGCACAGATACGCAGTATTTT,CASSSGLAGTDTQYF
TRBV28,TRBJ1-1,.,TGTGCCAGCAGTTTCCCCCAGAACACTGAAGCTTTCTTT,CASSFPQNTEAFF